A single sample gave rise to the 16 T cell receptor beta chains below, sequenced in a study of T cells after yellow fever vaccination. TCRdb re-called the 5' RACE reads with MiXCR, one entry per CDR3 protein. Among about 85,000 distinct CDR3 sequences listed, 10% to 15% were seen once. The sequenced sample was CD8+ T cells not binding an NS4B(214-222) dextramer, sorted from PBMCs, obtained roughly 20 days after the first yellow fever vaccination. These receptors all come from a man aged 18 to 29 who received the YFV17D yellow fever vaccine.

This clonotype came up a few times. This rearrangement joins TRBV5-5 to TRBJ2-4; 8 nucleotides align to TRBD1. V was pared by 1 base and J by 4 bases, with 7 bases of the junction left unmatched. Per germline, CDR1 SGHKS and CDR2 YYEKEE (reference sequence). There are 16 residues in the CDR3. The CDR3 DNA sequence: TGTGCCAGCAGCTTGTACGGGACAGGAAAGAAAAACATTCAGTACTTC. This codes for CASSLYGTGKKNIQYF.

This clonotype was found a few times. This chain connects TRBV3-1 to TRBJ1-1; D call uncertain. CDR3 length: 13 residues. Germline CDR1 is LGHDT and CDR2 is YNNKEL (reference sequence). Trimming stripped 0 bases from V and 6 bases from J, with 8 bases between. The CDR3 reads CASSQDPRPEAFF. In DNA form, the CDR3 reads TGTGCCAGCAGCCAAGATCCCAGGCCTGAAGCTTTCTTT.

This sequence joins TRBV15 and TRBJ1-1; D gene unclear. The germline V gene has CDR1 LNHNV and CDR2 YYDKDF (reference sequence). V lost 0 bases and J 5 bases, leaving 7 bases between the germline ends. This CDR3 region has 13 residues. The CDR3 sequence is CATSREGNTEAFF. CDR3 in DNA: TGTGCCACCAGCAGAGAGGGAAATACTGAAGCTTTCTTT.

CDR3 nucleotide sequence: TGTGCCAGCAGTTTCGCCGCCTCTAGGACAGGGTCCACTGGGGCCAACGTCCTGACTTTC. It translates to CASSFAASRTGSTGANVLTF. The V call is TRBV12-3 or TRBV12-4, the J call TRBJ2-6; 8 bases are a match to TRBD1. The CDR3 contains 20 residues. J lost 2 bases, V lost 3 bases, and 15 bases had no gene match.

The gene calls are TRBV3-1 and TRBJ2-5; possibly TRBD1 or TRBD2 for D (6 bases each). The V end lost 2 bases, the J end lost 1 base, and 11 bases lay between the germline ends. Germline CDR1 LGHDT, CDR2 YNNKEL (reference sequence). The CDR3 contains 15 residues. DNA for the CDR3: TGTGCCAGCAGCCAACGGAGGGGGATCCAAGAGACCCAGTACTTC. Its protein product is CASSQRRGIQETQYF.

This chain links TRBV11-2 with TRBJ2-3, with D perhaps matching TRBD1 or TRBD2 (5 bases each). The CDR3 spans 12 residues. Trimming removed 11 bases at V and 4 bases at J, with 13 bases between. The germline CDR1 and CDR2 sequences are SGHAT and FQNNGV. The CDR3: CAASWGSDTQYF. CDR3 nucleotide sequence: TGTGCCGCAAGTTGGGGGTCAGATACGCAGTATTTT.

This chain connects TRBV11-2 to TRBJ2-3, with D tentatively TRBD1 or TRBD2 (5 bases each). Deletions cut 0 bases from V and 2 bases from J, with 12 bases between. The CDR3 length is 16 residues. Germline V gene data show CDR1 as SGHAT and CDR2 as FQNNGV. The CDR3 loop is CASSLDFGGYTDTQYF. The CDR3, as DNA: TGTGCCAGCAGCTTAGATTTTGGGGGATACACAGATACGCAGTATTTT.

This clonotype was observed a few times. The V gene is TRBV28, the J gene TRBJ2-5, with 7 nucleotides matching TRBD1. Germline-derived CDR1 and CDR2 are MDHEN and SYDVKM. This CDR3 is built from 14 residues. After removal of 8 bases from V and 2 bases from J, the junction contained 8 bases not matched to a gene. CDR3 loop: CASSLTGIQETQYF. CDR3 sequence (DNA): TGTGCCAGCTCTTTGACAGGGATACAAGAGACCCAGTACTTC.

This clonotype turned up a few times. This sequence joins TRBV13 and TRBJ1-6; perhaps TRBD1 as D (5 bases). The CDR3 length is 15 residues. V was cut by 5 bases and J by 7 bases, with 15 bases left in between. From germline, CDR1 is PRHDT and CDR2 FYEKMQ (reference sequence). CDR3 bases: TGTGCCAGCAGCCCTGCAGGGCGTAGGAATTCACCCCTCCACTTT. This encodes CASSPAGRRNSPLHF.

This clonotype was seen more than once but under ten times. The chain uses TRBV4-1 and TRBJ2-5; 7 positions agree with TRBD2. Per germline, CDR1 MGHRA and CDR2 YSYEKL. Unmatched junction bases numbered 3, after V lost 1 base and J lost 1 base. CDR3 length: 15 amino acids. CDR3 sequence: CASSQGEGSQETQYF. The CDR3 nucleotides read TGCGCCAGCAGCCAAGGGGAGGGCTCCCAAGAGACCCAGTACTTC.

This chain's CDR3 is CASSQVEGTGELFF. CDR3 DNA: TGTGCCAGCAGCCAAGTAGAGGGCACCGGGGAGCTGTTTTTT. J is TRBJ2-2 and V is TRBV4-2; weak D call: TRBD2 (5 bases). Trimming stripped 1 base from V and 4 bases from J, with 7 bases between. Per the germline V gene, CDR1 is LGHNA and CDR2 is YNFKEQ. This CDR3 is built from 14 residues.

The gene calls are TRBV5-4 and TRBJ2-3; no definite D call. CDR1 and CDR2 from the germline V gene are SGHNT and YYREEE (reference sequence). The germline V and J ends were trimmed by 0 bases and 5 bases, with 4 bases remaining between them. The CDR3 runs to 12 residues. CDR3 residues: CASSLERDTQYF. The CDR3 DNA follows: TGTGCCAGCAGCTTGGAGCGAGATACGCAGTATTTT.

V gene TRBV9 combines with J gene TRBJ2-3; TRBD2 matches at 10 bases. Germline V CDR1 and CDR2: SGDLS, YYNGEE. The CDR3 runs 15 residues. J lost 3 bases, V lost 4 bases, and 5 bases had no gene match. This CDR3 reads CASSTSGGGTDTQYF. The CDR3 DNA reads as TGTGCCAGCAGCACCAGCGGGGGGGGGACAGATACGCAGTATTTT.

This clonotype has more than one count but fewer than ten. This chain joins TRBV11-2 and TRBJ2-3; tentatively, D is TRBD2 (7 bases). Germline V lookup: CDR1 SGHAT, CDR2 FQNNGV. The CDR3 contains 15 residues. Trimming removed 6 bases at V and 8 bases at J, with 21 bases between. The CDR3 DNA reads as TGTGCCAGCAGGTCCACTGGGGGGGGGCCAGTTACGCAGTATTTT. It specifies CASRSTGGGPVTQYF.

The chain uses TRBV3-1 and TRBJ1-1; D ambiguous. The germline V and J ends were trimmed by 4 bases and 7 bases, with 19 bases remaining between them. The CDR3 has 15 amino acids. Germline V gene lookup returns CDR1 LGHDT and CDR2 YNNKEL (reference sequence). CDR3 region: CASSPSSRSNGEAFF. The CDR3 bases are TGTGCCAGCAGCCCCTCTTCCAGGTCGAACGGTGAAGCTTTCTTT.

The chain couples TRBV7-2 to TRBJ1-4; perhaps TRBD1 as D (5 bases). This CDR3 comprises 16 residues. Trimming removed 4 bases from V and 4 bases from J, with 16 bases in between. The germline CDR1 and CDR2 sequences are SGHTA and FQGNSA. For the CDR3, the DNA is TGTGCCAGCAGCTATCCCCGGGGGAGCCTTAATGAAAAACTGTTTTTT. Translated, it gives CASSYPRGSLNEKLFF.